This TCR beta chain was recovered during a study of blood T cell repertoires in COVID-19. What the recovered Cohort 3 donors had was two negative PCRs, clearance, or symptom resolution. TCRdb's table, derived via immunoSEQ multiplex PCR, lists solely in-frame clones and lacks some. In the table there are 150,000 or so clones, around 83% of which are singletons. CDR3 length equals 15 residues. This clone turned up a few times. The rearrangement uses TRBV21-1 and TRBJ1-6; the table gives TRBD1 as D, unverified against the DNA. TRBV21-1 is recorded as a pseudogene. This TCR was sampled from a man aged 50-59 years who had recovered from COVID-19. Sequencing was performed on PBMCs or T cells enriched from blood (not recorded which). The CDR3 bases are TGTGCCAGCAGCAAAGCTGGCAGGGCTAATTCACCCCTCCACTTT. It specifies CASSKAGRANSPLHF.